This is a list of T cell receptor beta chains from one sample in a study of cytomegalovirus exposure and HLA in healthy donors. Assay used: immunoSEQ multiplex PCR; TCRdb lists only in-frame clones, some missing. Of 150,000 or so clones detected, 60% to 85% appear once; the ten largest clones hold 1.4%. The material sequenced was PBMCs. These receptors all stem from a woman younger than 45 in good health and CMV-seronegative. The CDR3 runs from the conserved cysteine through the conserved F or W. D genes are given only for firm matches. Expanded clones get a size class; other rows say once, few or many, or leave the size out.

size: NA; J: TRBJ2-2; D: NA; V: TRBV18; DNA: TGTGCCAGCTCACCACCGGGCAGGTCCGGGGAGCTGTTTTTT; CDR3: CASSPPGRSGELFF
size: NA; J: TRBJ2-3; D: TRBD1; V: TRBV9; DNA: TGTGCCAGCAGCGCTCGACAGGGGCCCACAGATACGCAGTATTTT; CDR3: CASSARQGPTDTQYF
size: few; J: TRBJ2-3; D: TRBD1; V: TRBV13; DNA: TGTGCCAGCAGCCCCGGGACAGGAAGGTCAGATACGCAGTATTTT; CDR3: CASSPGTGRSDTQYF
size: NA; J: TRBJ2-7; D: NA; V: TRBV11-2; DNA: TGTGCCAGCAGCTCAGGGTACAACGAGCAGTACTTC; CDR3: CASSSGYNEQYF
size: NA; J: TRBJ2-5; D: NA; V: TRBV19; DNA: TGTGCCAGTAGGGACACAGGGACCCAAGAAGAGACCCAGTACTTC; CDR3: CASRDTGTQEETQYF
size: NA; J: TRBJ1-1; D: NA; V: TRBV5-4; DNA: TGTGCCAGCAGCTTGGCGTCGGGGGGGGGCACTGAAGCTTTCTTT; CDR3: CASSLASGGGTEAFF
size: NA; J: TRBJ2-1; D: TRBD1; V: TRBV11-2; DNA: TGTGCCAGCAGCTTAAACGGCAGGGGGCCGTACAATGAGCAGTTCTTC; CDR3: CASSLNGRGPYNEQFF
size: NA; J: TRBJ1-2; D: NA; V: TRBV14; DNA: TGTGCCAGCAGGACGACAGCGACGACGGGCTACACCTTC; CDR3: CASRTTATTGYTF
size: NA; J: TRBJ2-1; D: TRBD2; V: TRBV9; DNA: TGTGCCAGCAGCCAACTTGGGGGGGATGGCTCCTACAATGAGCAGTTCTTC; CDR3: CASSQLGGDGSYNEQFF
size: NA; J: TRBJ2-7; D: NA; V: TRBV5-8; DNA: TGTGCCAGCAGCTTGGCCGGGATCAAGTACGAGCAGTACTTC; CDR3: CASSLAGIKYEQYF
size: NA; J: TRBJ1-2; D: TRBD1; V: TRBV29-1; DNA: TGCAGCGTCATCGCGGGACAGGCGACTATTAACTATGGCTACACCTTC; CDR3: CSVIAGQATINYGYTF
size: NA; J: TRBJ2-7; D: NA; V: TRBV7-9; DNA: TGTGCCAGCAGCCCGCCGGGGAACTACGAGCAGTACTTC; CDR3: CASSPPGNYEQYF
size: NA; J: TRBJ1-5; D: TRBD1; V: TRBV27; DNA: TGTGCCAGCAGTTCCCGGACAGGACAGAGCAATCAGCCCCAGCATTTT; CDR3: CASSSRTGQSNQPQHF
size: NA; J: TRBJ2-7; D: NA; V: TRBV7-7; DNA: TGTGCCAGCAGCTATTCCACCGGCTACGAGCAGTACTTC; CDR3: CASSYSTGYEQYF
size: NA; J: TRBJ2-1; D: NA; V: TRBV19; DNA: TGTGCCAGTAGTATAGGAGTCTACAATGAGCAGTTCTTC; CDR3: CASSIGVYNEQFF
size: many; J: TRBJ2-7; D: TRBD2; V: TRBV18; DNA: TGTGCCAGCTCACGACGACTAGCCCACTCCTACGAGCAGTACTTC; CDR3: CASSRRLAHSYEQYF
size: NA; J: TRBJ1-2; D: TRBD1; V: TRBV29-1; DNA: TGCAGCGAGACAGGGGCAGATGGCTACACCTTC; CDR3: CSETGADGYTF
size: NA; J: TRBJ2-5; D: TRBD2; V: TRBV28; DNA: TGTGCCAGCAGTCGGGGACTAGCGGGGGAGACCCAGTACTTC; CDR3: CASSRGLAGETQYF
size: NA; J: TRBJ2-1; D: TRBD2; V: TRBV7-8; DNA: TGTGCCAGCAGCTTAGAACTAGCGGGGGGTTACAATGAGCAGTTCTTC; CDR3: CASSLELAGGYNEQFF
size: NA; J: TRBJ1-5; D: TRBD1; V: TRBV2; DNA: TGTGCCAGCAGCCACAACCGGACAGGCTACAATCAGCCCCAGCACTTT; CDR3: CASSHNRTGYNQPQHF
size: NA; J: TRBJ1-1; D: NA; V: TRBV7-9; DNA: TGTGCCAGCAGTTCGGGGGGGCAAAACACTGAAGCTTTCTTT; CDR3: CASSSGGQNTEAFF
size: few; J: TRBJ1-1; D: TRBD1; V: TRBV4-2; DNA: TGTGCCAGCAGCCAAGAACAGGGGTTGGGGACTGAAGCTTTCTTT; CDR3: CASSQEQGLGTEAFF
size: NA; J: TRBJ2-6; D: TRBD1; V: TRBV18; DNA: TGTGCCAGCTCACGACAGGGAAACTCTGGGGCCAACGGCCTGACTTTC; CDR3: CASSRQGNSGANGLTF
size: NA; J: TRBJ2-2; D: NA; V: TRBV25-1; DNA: TGTGCCAGCAGTGAAGTGTGGGCTCCGAACACCGGGGAGCTGTTTTTT; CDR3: CASSEVWAPNTGELFF
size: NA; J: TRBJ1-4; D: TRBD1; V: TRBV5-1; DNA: TGCGCCAGCAGCTTGGCCGTTGGACAGGGGGATGAAAAACTGTTTTTT; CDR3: CASSLAVGQGDEKLFF
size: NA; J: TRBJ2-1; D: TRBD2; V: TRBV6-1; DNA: TGTGCCAGCACCCCGGCGGGGGGGCACGACAATGAGCAGTTCTTC; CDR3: CASTPAGGHDNEQFF
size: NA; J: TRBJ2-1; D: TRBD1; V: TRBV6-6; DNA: TGTGCCAGCAGTCCCGGACAGGGTAGGAGCAATGAGCAGTTCTTC; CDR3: CASSPGQGRSNEQFF
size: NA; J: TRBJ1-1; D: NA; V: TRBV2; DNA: TGTGCCAGCAGTGATGAAAGAGGGAACACTGAAGCTTTCTTT; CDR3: CASSDERGNTEAFF
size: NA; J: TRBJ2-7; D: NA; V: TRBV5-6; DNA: TGTGCCAGCAGCTTGGTGACACCCTACGAGCAGTACTTC; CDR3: CASSLVTPYEQYF
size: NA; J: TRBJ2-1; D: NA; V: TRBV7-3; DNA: TGTGCCAGCAGCCCCCAAAGGAGGAATGAGCAGTTCTTC; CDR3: CASSPQRRNEQFF
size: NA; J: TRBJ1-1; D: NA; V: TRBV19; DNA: TGTGCCAGTAGCCTTTTTAACACTGAAGCTTTCTTT; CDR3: CASSLFNTEAFF
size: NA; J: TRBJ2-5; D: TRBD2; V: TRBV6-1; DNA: TGTGCCAGCAGTGAAGTCCCCCCTAAGGGGCGGGGGGGCCGGGAGACCCAGTACTTC; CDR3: CASSEVPPKGRGGRETQYF
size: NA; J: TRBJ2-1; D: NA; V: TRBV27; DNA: TGTGCCAGCAGTTGGCGGGACTCCTTAGAGCAGTTCTTC; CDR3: CASSWRDSLEQFF
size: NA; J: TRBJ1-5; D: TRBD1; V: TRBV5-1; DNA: TGCGCCAGCAGCCCCGGGACAGGGGACCAGCCCCAACATTTT; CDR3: CASSPGTGDQPQHF
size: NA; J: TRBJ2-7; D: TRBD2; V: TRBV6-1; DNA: TGTGCCAGCATGGGGGGGACTAGCGGAGTCTACGAGCAGTACTTC; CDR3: CASMGGTSGVYEQYF
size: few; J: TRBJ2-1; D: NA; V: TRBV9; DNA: TGTGCCAGCAGCGTAGCGCCGCTCCAGGATGAGCAGTTCTTC; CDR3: CASSVAPLQDEQFF
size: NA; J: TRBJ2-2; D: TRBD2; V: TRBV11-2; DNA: TGTGCCAGCAGCTTAGGAGGCGGGGGTTGGACCGGGGAGCTGTTTTTT; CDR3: CASSLGGGGWTGELFF
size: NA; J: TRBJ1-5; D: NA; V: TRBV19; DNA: TGTGCCAGTAGTGGGGCGGGGTTCCGGAATCAGCCCCAGCATTTT; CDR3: CASSGAGFRNQPQHF
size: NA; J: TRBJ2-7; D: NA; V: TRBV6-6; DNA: TGTGCCAGCAGTTCCGACAGCTACGAGCAGTACTTC; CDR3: CASSSDSYEQYF
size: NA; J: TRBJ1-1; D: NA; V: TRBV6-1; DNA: TGTGCCAGCAGTCGTGGGGGGGGAAGCGACACTGAAGCTTTCTTT; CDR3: CASSRGGGSDTEAFF
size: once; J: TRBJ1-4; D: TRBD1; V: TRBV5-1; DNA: TGCGCCAGCAGCGAACAGGGGGTCACAACTAATGAAAAACTGTTTTTT; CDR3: CASSEQGVTTNEKLFF
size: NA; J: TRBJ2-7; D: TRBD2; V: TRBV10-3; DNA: TGTGCCATCAGTGATGTGACGGGGGGGCCGTACGAGCAGTACTTC; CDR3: CAISDVTGGPYEQYF